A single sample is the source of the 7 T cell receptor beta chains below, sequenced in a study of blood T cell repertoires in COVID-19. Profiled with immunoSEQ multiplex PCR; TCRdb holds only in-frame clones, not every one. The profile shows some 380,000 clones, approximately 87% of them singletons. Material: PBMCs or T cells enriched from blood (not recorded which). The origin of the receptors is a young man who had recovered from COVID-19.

CDR3 nucleotide sequence: TGCGCCAGCAGCAATGGACTAGCGGGGTTAGAGCAGTACTTC. It specifies CASSNGLAGLEQYF. The gene calls are TRBV5-1 and TRBJ2-7; 12 positions match TRBD2. Losses at the gene ends were 4 bases for V and 7 bases for J; bases not matched to a gene: 6. Germline V gene lookup returns CDR1 SGHRS and CDR2 YFSETQ. CDR3 length: 14 amino acids.

The CDR3, as DNA: TGTGCCAGCAGCCGAGGACAGGTCGGCACTGAAGCTTTCTTT. Residues: CASSRGQVGTEAFF. The rearrangement links TRBV3-1 (or the pseudogene TRBV3-2) to TRBJ1-1; TRBD1 agrees at 7 bases. V was clipped by 4 bases and J by 4 bases; unmatched bases: 6. CDR1 and CDR2 from the germline V gene are LGHDT and YNNKEL (reference sequence). The CDR3 extends over 14 amino acids.

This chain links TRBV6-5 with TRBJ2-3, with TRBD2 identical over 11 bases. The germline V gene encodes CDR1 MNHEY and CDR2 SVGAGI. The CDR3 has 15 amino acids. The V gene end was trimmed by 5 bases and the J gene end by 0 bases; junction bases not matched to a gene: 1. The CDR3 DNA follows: TGTGCCAGCAGTACTAGCGGGGGTAGCACAGATACGCAGTATTTT. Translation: CASSTSGGSTDTQYF.

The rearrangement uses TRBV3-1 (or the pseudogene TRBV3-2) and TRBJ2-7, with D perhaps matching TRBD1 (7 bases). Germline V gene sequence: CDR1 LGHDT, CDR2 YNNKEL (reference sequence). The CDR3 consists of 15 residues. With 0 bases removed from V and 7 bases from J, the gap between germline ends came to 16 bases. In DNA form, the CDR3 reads TGTGCCAGCAGCCAAGAGAGGTCACAGGGGAGGGAGCAGTACTTC. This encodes CASSQERSQGREQYF.

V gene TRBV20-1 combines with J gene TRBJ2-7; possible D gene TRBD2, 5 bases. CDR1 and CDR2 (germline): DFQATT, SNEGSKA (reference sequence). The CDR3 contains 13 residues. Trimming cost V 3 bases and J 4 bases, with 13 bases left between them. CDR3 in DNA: TGCAGTGCTAGTTCCCAAACGGGATACGAGCAGTACTTC. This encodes CSASSQTGYEQYF.

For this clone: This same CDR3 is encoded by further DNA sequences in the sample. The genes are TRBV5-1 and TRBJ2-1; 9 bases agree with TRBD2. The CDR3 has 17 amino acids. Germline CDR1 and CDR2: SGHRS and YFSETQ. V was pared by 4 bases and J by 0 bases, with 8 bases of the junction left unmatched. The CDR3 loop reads CASSPRLAESSYNEQFF. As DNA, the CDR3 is TGCGCCAGCAGCCCGAGACTAGCGGAAAGCTCCTACAATGAGCAGTTCTTC.

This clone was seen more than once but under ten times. The CDR3 DNA follows: TGTGCCAGCAGTGAATTTCAGGCCCTGAACACTGAAGCTTTCTTT. Its translation: CASSEFQALNTEAFF. This rearrangement joins TRBV6-1 to TRBJ1-1, with D unresolved. CDR3 length equals 15 residues. V lost 2 bases, J lost 0 bases, and 10 bases lay in between. The germline V gene has CDR1 MNHNS and CDR2 SASEGT.